The 21 T cell receptor beta chains in this list originate from one sample, sequenced in a study of blood T cells in healthy people across ages (dated by TCRdb to the mid-2010s). Library creation used 5' RACE. The instrument was an Illumina HiSeq 2500. The second PCR ran for roughly 7 to 11 cycles and used a J-beta primer mix along with a sample-barcoded 5' primer. The public reads were reprocessed in TCRdb via fastp at Q25 and MiXCR, keeping in-frame beta chains. One record per CDR3 amino acid sequence lists the most common genes and DNA. Recorded for this sample are 750,000 to 950,000 distinct CDR3 sequences; about 48% of them occurred a single time. Of the sample, around 41% is held by the ten largest clones. The sample taken for sequencing was blood. All receptors derive from a man older than 75 in good health.

This chain uses TRBV20-1 with TRBJ2-1, with D possibly being TRBD1 (5 bases). The CDR3 loop spans 16 amino acids. Germline loops: CDR1 DFQATT, CDR2 SNEGSKA (reference sequence). The V end lost 2 bases, the J end lost 2 bases, and 16 bases lay between the germline ends. CDR3 sequence: CSARKNPGPTYNEQFF. The CDR3 DNA reads TGCAGTGCTAGAAAGAACCCAGGGCCGACCTACAATGAGCAGTTCTTC.

The chain recombines TRBV15 with TRBJ2-5; 9 bases agree with TRBD1. Per germline, CDR1 LNHNV and CDR2 YYDKDF (reference sequence). V lost 4 bases to trimming and J lost 5 bases; unmatched junction nucleotides: 8. This CDR3 is 15 amino acids long. The CDR3, as DNA: TGTGCCACCAGCAAAGGGACAGGGACGGGGGAGACCCAGTACTTC. It codes for CATSKGTGTGETQYF.

V usage is TRBV6-6 and J usage is TRBJ2-1; unclear D gene. Looked up from germline, CDR1 is MNHNY and CDR2 is SVGAGI (reference sequence). Trimming left V 2 bases short and J 8 bases short, with 16 bases between. The CDR3 is 15 amino acids. The CDR3 is CASSYPRAVTDEQFF. DNA of the CDR3: TGTGCCAGCAGTTACCCCCGGGCGGTAACGGATGAGCAGTTCTTC.

The chain uses TRBV6-5 and TRBJ2-7; maybe TRBD1 (6 bases). Looked up from germline, CDR1 is MNHEY and CDR2 is SVGAGI. The CDR3 runs 16 residues. V shed 6 bases and J shed 3 bases, with 21 bases lying between them. The DNA of the CDR3 is TGTGCCAGCAGCTCAAGCTTTTCCAGGGGTCTCTACGAGCAGTACTTC. Translated: CASSSSFSRGLYEQYF.

The J gene is TRBJ2-7, the V gene TRBV28; D unclear. The length of the CDR3 is 12 residues. The germline V and J ends were trimmed by 10 bases and 3 bases, with 13 bases remaining between them. Germline CDR1 MDHEN, CDR2 SYDVKM. The CDR3, as DNA: TGTGCCACCTTAATCTCAGGCTACGAGCAGTACTTC. Protein sequence: CATLISGYEQYF.

V usage is TRBV24-1 and J usage is TRBJ2-7, with 13 bases lining up with TRBD2. Trimming at V came to 3 bases and at J to 7 bases, leaving 11 bases not matched to a gene. The CDR3 consists of 17 residues. Germline lookup yields CDR1 KGHDR and CDR2 SFDVKD. The CDR3 region is CATSDPGLAGDKNEQYF. The CDR3, as DNA: TGTGCCACCAGTGATCCCGGACTAGCGGGAGATAAGAATGAGCAGTACTTC.

CDR3 sequence: CASSLGTRRNEQYF. CDR3 sequence (DNA): TGCGCCAGCAGCCTAGGGACTAGACGAAATGAGCAGTACTTC. The chain couples TRBV5-1 to TRBJ2-5, with 8 positions matching TRBD2. The CDR3 totals 14 residues. Trimming at V came to 4 bases and at J to 11 bases, leaving 13 bases not matched to a gene. Germline V gene lookup returns CDR1 SGHRS and CDR2 YFSETQ.

V gene TRBV30 combines with J gene TRBJ2-5; TRBD2 agrees at 9 bases. The J call is doubtful: the DNA matches TRBJ2-7 better. Germline loops: CDR1 GTSNPN, CDR2 SVGIG (reference sequence). The CDR3 runs to 16 residues. CDR3 nucleotides: TGTGCCTGGAGTGTACGCCTTGGCGGGAGGGAAGGCGAGCAGTACTTC. This translates into CAWSVRLGGREGEQYF.

This clonotype occurred a few times. V gene TRBV7-3 combines with J gene TRBJ2-5; no reliable D call. The germline V gene has CDR1 SGHTA and CDR2 FQGTGA. The CDR3 contains 13 residues. V was shortened by 4 bases and J by 6 bases, with 12 bases between the two germline ends. The CDR3 region is CASSSSGLKTQYF. In nucleotides, the CDR3 is TGTGCCAGCAGCTCATCTGGGCTAAAGACCCAGTACTTC.

This chain joins TRBV4-1 and TRBJ2-1; 12 bases are shared with TRBD2. V was pared by 1 base and J by 7 bases, with 8 bases of the junction left unmatched. CDR1 MGHRA and CDR2 YSYEKL come from the germline V gene. The CDR3 is made up of 17 amino acids. The DNA of the CDR3 is TGCGCCAGCAGCCAAGGACTAGCGGGAGTTAGTACAAATGAGCAGTTCTTC. This sequence encodes CASSQGLAGVSTNEQFF.

This clonotype has only a few counts. This chain connects TRBV28 to TRBJ2-7, with 9 nucleotides matching TRBD2. The CDR3 runs to 15 residues. The V segment lost 3 bases and the J segment 2 bases; nucleotides outside the gene matches: 5. In germline, CDR1 is MDHEN, CDR2 SYDVKM. DNA of the CDR3: TGTGCCAGCAGTTTCTCGACTAGCGGTACCTACGAGCAGTACTTC. Translated, it gives CASSFSTSGTYEQYF.

V usage is TRBV27 and J usage is TRBJ2-1, with 7 nucleotides matching TRBD2. The better agreement between TRBJ2-7 and the DNA end casts doubt on the J call. This CDR3 is built from 15 residues. Germline V CDR1 and CDR2: MNHEY, SMNVEV (reference sequence). DNA of the CDR3: TGTGCCAGCAGTTTTCGGGCTAGCGGCTACAATGAGCAGTACTTC. The encoded protein is CASSFRASGYNEQYF.

A few counts support this clonotype. The genes are TRBV6-5 and TRBJ2-7; the D gene is possibly TRBD2 (5 bases). V lost 0 bases and J lost 0, with 12 bases in between. CDR1 is MNHEY and CDR2 is SVGAGI in the germline V gene. CDR3 length equals 16 residues. The CDR3 bases are TGTGCCAGCAGTTACTCGGGCGGGCGGAGCTCCTACGAGCAGTACTTC. Translated, it gives CASSYSGGRSSYEQYF.

The chain joins TRBV28 to TRBJ2-1; D gene uncertain. The germline V gene encodes CDR1 MDHEN and CDR2 SYDVKM. CDR3 length: 15 residues. Trimming removed 2 bases from V and 4 bases from J, with 12 bases in between. This chain's CDR3 is CASSLLSEIYNEQFF. The CDR3 DNA reads TGTGCCAGCAGTTTACTCAGCGAGATTTACAATGAGCAGTTCTTC.

This clonotype was counted many times. This rearrangement joins TRBV20-1 to TRBJ2-3, with D possibly matching TRBD2 (5 bases). The CDR3 consists of 14 residues. V shed 3 bases and J shed 1 base, with 11 bases lying between them. Per the germline V gene, CDR1 is DFQATT and CDR2 is SNEGSKA (reference sequence). The CDR3 DNA reads TGCAGTGCTAGGAAGGACGGGGGCACAGATACGCAGTATTTT. Translating gives CSARKDGGTDTQYF.

The V gene is TRBV2, the J gene TRBJ2-1, with 9 bases matching TRBD1. The CDR3 is 15 residues long. Germline CDR1 SNHLY, CDR2 FYNNEI. Trimming at V came to 7 bases and at J to 5 bases, leaving 9 bases not matched to a gene. This CDR3 reads CASTEEQGANNEQFF. CDR3 bases: TGTGCCAGCACCGAAGAACAGGGGGCTAACAATGAGCAGTTCTTC.

This chain links TRBV10-3 with TRBJ2-1; tentatively, D is TRBD2 (6 bases). The CDR3 covers 12 residues. Per the germline V gene, CDR1 is ENHRY and CDR2 is SYGVKD. The ends were cut back, 3 bases at V and 12 bases at J, with 12 bases in the middle. CDR3: CAISDGDGGQFF. DNA of the CDR3: TGTGCCATCAGTGATGGGGACGGGGGGCAGTTCTTC.

The V call is TRBV20-1, the J call TRBJ2-1; possibly TRBD1 or TRBD2 for D (5 bases each). Deletions cut 1 base from V and 3 bases from J, with 13 bases between. CDR3 size: 15 residues. The germline gives CDR1 DFQATT, CDR2 SNEGSKA (reference sequence). CDR3 region: CSARGDLRLYNEQFF. The CDR3 nucleotides are TGCAGTGCTAGAGGGGACCTACGACTCTACAATGAGCAGTTCTTC.

The chain employs TRBV12-3 or TRBV12-4 and TRBJ2-1; no firm D call. CDR3 length: 13 residues. The ends were cut back, 3 bases at V and 5 bases at J, with 8 bases in the middle. The chain's CDR3 is CASSFRRNNEQFF. The CDR3 bases are TGTGCCAGCAGTTTTCGACGTAACAATGAGCAGTTCTTC.

CDR3: CASNTGGLSYEQYF. For the CDR3, the DNA is TGTGCCAGCAACACAGGGGGCCTCTCCTACGAGCAGTACTTC. The chain uses TRBV7-9 and TRBJ2-7; 9 bases agree with TRBD1. V dropped 7 bases and J dropped 0; count of bases not matched to a gene: 4. Germline V lookup: CDR1 SEHNR, CDR2 FQNEAQ (reference sequence). The CDR3 is 14 amino acids. The variable domain in full, with the rest retrieved from reference TRBV7-9 and TRBJ2-7, is DTGVSQNPRHKITKRGQNVTFRCDPISEHNRLYWYRQTLGQGPEFLTYFQNEAQLEKSRLLSDRFSAERPKGSFSTLEIQRTEQGDSAMYLCASNTGGLSYEQYFGPGTRLTVT.

This clonotype was picked up a small number of times. The chain couples TRBV6-2 or TRBV6-3 to TRBJ2-1, with 12 nucleotides matching TRBD2. The CDR3 has 15 residues. Germline V gives CDR1 MNHEY, CDR2 SVGEGT. The ends lost 3 bases at V and 6 bases at J; junction bases unmatched: 3. The CDR3: CASSYLAGGVNEQFF. CDR3 DNA sequence: TGTGCCAGCAGTTATCTAGCGGGAGGGGTCAATGAGCAGTTCTTC.